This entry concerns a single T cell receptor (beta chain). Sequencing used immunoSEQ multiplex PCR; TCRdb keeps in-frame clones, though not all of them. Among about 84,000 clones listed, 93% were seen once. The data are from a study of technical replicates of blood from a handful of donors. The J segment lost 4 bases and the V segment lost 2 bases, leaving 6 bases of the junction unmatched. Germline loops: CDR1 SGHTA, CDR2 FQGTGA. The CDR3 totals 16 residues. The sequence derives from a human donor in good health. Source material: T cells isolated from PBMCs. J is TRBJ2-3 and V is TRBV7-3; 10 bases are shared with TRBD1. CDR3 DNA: TGTGCCAGCAGCTTATGGGGACAGGGGATGTCAGATACGCAGTATTTT. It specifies CASSLWGQGMSDTQYF.